Listed below are T cell receptor beta chains from one sample, sequenced in a study of blood T cell repertoires in COVID-19. The assay was immunoSEQ multiplex PCR, and TCRdb's table has in-frame clones only and misses some. Of around 250,000 clones in the sample, over 80% were seen once. The sequencing sample was made of PBMCs or T cells enriched from blood (not recorded which). The receptors were gathered from a human donor in a cohort exposed to, infected with or recovered from COVID-19 (not recorded which). The donor label of this sample is uncertain. The CDR3 runs from the conserved cysteine through the conserved F or W. D genes are given only for firm matches. Clone size is given for some rows only: seen once, a few or many times, or a class if the clone is expanded.

V gene: TRBV27
J gene: TRBJ1-4
D gene: -
clone size: -
CDR3 DNA: TGTGCCAGCAGTTCAAGTCGGCTAGGGATAGGACTAAATGAAAAACTGTTTTTT
CDR3 protein: CASSSSRLGIGLNEKLFF

V gene: TRBV19
J gene: TRBJ1-2
D gene: -
clone size: -
CDR3 DNA: TGTGCCAGCGGGGAGGGGTCCTCTGGCTACACCTTC
CDR3 protein: CASGEGSSGYTF

V gene: TRBV30
J gene: TRBJ1-1
D gene: TRBD1
clone size: -
CDR3 DNA: TGTGCCTGGAGCGACGACAGGGCTGAAGCTTTCTTT
CDR3 protein: CAWSDDRAEAFF

V gene: TRBV4-3
J gene: TRBJ2-2
D gene: TRBD2
clone size: -
CDR3 DNA: TGCGCCAGCAGCCACCTTGGACTAGCGAACACCGGGGAGCTGTTTTTT
CDR3 protein: CASSHLGLANTGELFF

V gene: TRBV5-1
J gene: TRBJ2-7
D gene: TRBD2
clone size: -
CDR3 DNA: TGCGCCAGCAGGAGCGGGGACTCCTACGAGCAGTACTTC
CDR3 protein: CASRSGDSYEQYF

V gene: TRBV6-5
J gene: TRBJ2-7
D gene: -
clone size: -
CDR3 DNA: TGTGCCAGCTCCTTCGGACTGAGGAGCTCCTACGAGCAGTACTTC
CDR3 protein: CASSFGLRSSYEQYF

V gene: TRBV7-9
J gene: TRBJ2-2
D gene: TRBD2
clone size: -
CDR3 DNA: TGTGCCGGCCTAGCGGGGGGGAACACCGGGGAGCTGTTTTTT
CDR3 protein: CAGLAGGNTGELFF

V gene: TRBV18
J gene: TRBJ2-2
D gene: TRBD1
clone size: -
CDR3 DNA: TGTGCCAGCTCACCAAACGGACAGGGGGCAATGGCCGGGGAGCTGTTTTTT
CDR3 protein: CASSPNGQGAMAGELFF

V gene: TRBV7-2
J gene: TRBJ1-3
D gene: -
clone size: -
CDR3 DNA: TGTGCCAGCAGCTTTTTCGGCTCTGGAAACACCATATATTTT
CDR3 protein: CASSFFGSGNTIYF

V gene: TRBV4-1
J gene: TRBJ2-5
D gene: TRBD1
clone size: -
CDR3 DNA: TGCGCCAGCAGCCAACCATCCGGGACAGGATCCCAAGAGACCCAGTACTTC
CDR3 protein: CASSQPSGTGSQETQYF

V gene: TRBV19
J gene: TRBJ2-7
D gene: TRBD1
clone size: -
CDR3 DNA: TGTGCCAGCCGCCGGGACAGGGAGTACGAGCAGTACTTC
CDR3 protein: CASRRDREYEQYF

V gene: TRBV29-1
J gene: TRBJ2-7
D gene: -
clone size: -
CDR3 DNA: TGCAGCGTTGAAAACGGGACTCACGAGCAGTACTTC
CDR3 protein: CSVENGTHEQYF

V gene: TRBV2
J gene: TRBJ2-7
D gene: TRBD2
clone size: -
CDR3 DNA: TGTGCCAGCAGTGAAGTCCCTAGCGGGGGATCCTACGAGCAGTACTTC
CDR3 protein: CASSEVPSGGSYEQYF

V gene: TRBV7-9
J gene: TRBJ1-4
D gene: TRBD1
clone size: -
CDR3 DNA: TGTGCCAGCAGCCGACAGGGGGGTCGGGCTAATGAAAAACTGTTTTTT
CDR3 protein: CASSRQGGRANEKLFF

V gene: TRBV15
J gene: TRBJ2-1
D gene: -
clone size: once
CDR3 DNA: TGTGCCACCAGCAGAAACACAGCCTACAATGAGCAGTTCTTC
CDR3 protein: CATSRNTAYNEQFF

V gene: TRBV30
J gene: TRBJ2-2
D gene: TRBD2
clone size: -
CDR3 DNA: TGTGCTCGCGCCGGGACTAGCACCGGGGAGCTGTTTTTT
CDR3 protein: CARAGTSTGELFF

V gene: TRBV19
J gene: TRBJ1-1
D gene: -
clone size: -
CDR3 DNA: TGTGCCAGTACAGGGAGGGAGAACACTGAAGCTTTCTTT
CDR3 protein: CASTGRENTEAFF

V gene: TRBV2
J gene: TRBJ2-3
D gene: TRBD2
clone size: -
CDR3 DNA: TGTGCCAGCAGCCCTACCGGGACTAGCTTTTCAGATACGCAGTATTTT
CDR3 protein: CASSPTGTSFSDTQYF

V gene: TRBV2
J gene: TRBJ1-1
D gene: -
clone size: -
CDR3 DNA: TGTGCCAGCAGTGAAGCCAGGAGGTCTGAAGCTTTCTTT
CDR3 protein: CASSEARRSEAFF

V gene: TRBV2
J gene: TRBJ2-7
D gene: TRBD1
clone size: -
CDR3 DNA: TGTGCCAGCAGTCTAAGGGGGGACAGGGCCCACGAGCAGTACTTC
CDR3 protein: CASSLRGDRAHEQYF

V gene: TRBV3-1/TRBV3-2
J gene: TRBJ1-2
D gene: TRBD1
clone size: -
CDR3 DNA: TGTGCCAGCAGCCAGGTAGGGACAGCCCCTGCTGATGGCTACACCTTC
CDR3 protein: CASSQVGTAPADGYTF

V gene: TRBV5-1
J gene: TRBJ2-3
D gene: -
clone size: -
CDR3 DNA: TGCGCCAGCAGCTTAGGGACTAGCACAGATACGCAGTATTTT
CDR3 protein: CASSLGTSTDTQYF

V gene: TRBV7-3
J gene: TRBJ2-3
D gene: -
clone size: -
CDR3 DNA: TGTGCCAGCAGCTTAAGCGTAGAGGGAATTACGCAGTATTTT
CDR3 protein: CASSLSVEGITQYF

V gene: TRBV7-8
J gene: TRBJ1-2
D gene: -
clone size: few
CDR3 DNA: TGTGCCAGCAGCTTAGTACAGGGCCTTCGCGACGGCTACACCTTC
CDR3 protein: CASSLVQGLRDGYTF

V gene: TRBV20-1
J gene: TRBJ1-2
D gene: -
clone size: -
CDR3 DNA: TGCAGTGCTAGAGCAGGGGTTGGCTACACCTTC
CDR3 protein: CSARAGVGYTF

V gene: TRBV27
J gene: TRBJ1-2
D gene: -
clone size: -
CDR3 DNA: TGTGCCAGCAGGCCAGGGTCAGGAGGCTACACCTTC
CDR3 protein: CASRPGSGGYTF

V gene: TRBV19
J gene: TRBJ2-5
D gene: -
clone size: -
CDR3 DNA: TGTGCCAGTAGTATGGTAGGAGGGGAAAGGTTGGAGACCCAGTACTTC
CDR3 protein: CASSMVGGERLETQYF

V gene: TRBV29-1
J gene: TRBJ1-3
D gene: -
clone size: -
CDR3 DNA: TGCAGCGTGGGAACAGGGCCTGGAAACACCATATATTTT
CDR3 protein: CSVGTGPGNTIYF

V gene: TRBV6-5
J gene: TRBJ1-2
D gene: TRBD1
clone size: -
CDR3 DNA: TGTGCCAGCAGGGACGGACAGGACAACTATGGCTACACCTTC
CDR3 protein: CASRDGQDNYGYTF

V gene: TRBV3-1/TRBV3-2
J gene: TRBJ1-1
D gene: -
clone size: -
CDR3 DNA: TGTGCCAGCAGCCAAGACCTAGCTCCGAGGGACACTGAAGCTTTCTTT
CDR3 protein: CASSQDLAPRDTEAFF

V gene: TRBV5-1
J gene: TRBJ1-1
D gene: -
clone size: -
CDR3 DNA: TGCGCCAGCAGCGTGGGTGGAGCGGATGCAATTGAAGCTTTCTTT
CDR3 protein: CASSVGGADAIEAFF

V gene: TRBV14
J gene: TRBJ2-1
D gene: -
clone size: -
CDR3 DNA: TGTGCCAGCAGCCAAGCGGGGTTTGGCCAAAGCTCCTACAATGAGCAGTTCTTC
CDR3 protein: CASSQAGFGQSSYNEQFF

V gene: TRBV12-3/TRBV12-4
J gene: TRBJ1-2
D gene: -
clone size: -
CDR3 DNA: TGTGCCAGCAGTTTTTCATCTGGGCTGGGCTACACCTTC
CDR3 protein: CASSFSSGLGYTF

V gene: TRBV6-2/TRBV6-3
J gene: TRBJ2-5
D gene: TRBD2
clone size: -
CDR3 DNA: TGTGCCAGCAGTTACGGCCAGCGGGGGGGACAAGAGACCCAGTACTTC
CDR3 protein: CASSYGQRGGQETQYF

V gene: TRBV5-6
J gene: TRBJ1-1
D gene: TRBD1
clone size: once
CDR3 DNA: TGTGCCAGCAGCGACGGGACAGGGGGCCGCCTGAACACTGAAGCTTTCTTT
CDR3 protein: CASSDGTGGRLNTEAFF

V gene: TRBV4-1
J gene: TRBJ2-1
D gene: TRBD2
clone size: -
CDR3 DNA: TGCGCCAGCAGCCAAGGGCCGGGACTAGTTTTCGATGAGCAGTTCTTC
CDR3 protein: CASSQGPGLVFDEQFF

V gene: TRBV5-1
J gene: TRBJ2-7
D gene: TRBD1
clone size: -
CDR3 DNA: TGCGCCAGCCAGGGGGCGGTCTACGAGCAGTACTTC
CDR3 protein: CASQGAVYEQYF

V gene: TRBV20-1
J gene: TRBJ1-1
D gene: TRBD1
clone size: once
CDR3 DNA: TGCAGGGGTGAGGGGGCCAATGAAGCTTTCTTT
CDR3 protein: CRGEGANEAFF

V gene: TRBV10-1
J gene: TRBJ2-3
D gene: -
clone size: -
CDR3 DNA: TGCGCCAGCAGTGAGTCAGGAGGCTCGCAGTATTTT
CDR3 protein: CASSESGGSQYF

V gene: TRBV4-3
J gene: TRBJ2-2
D gene: TRBD2
clone size: -
CDR3 DNA: TGCGCCAGCAGCGCCTTCGGGAGGCGGGTTAGCACCGGGGAGCTGTTTTTT
CDR3 protein: CASSAFGRRVSTGELFF

V gene: TRBV5-1
J gene: TRBJ1-4
D gene: -
clone size: -
CDR3 DNA: TGCGCCAGCAGCCGAACAGAGCGAAGGGGCCCTGAGGAAAAACTGTTTTTT
CDR3 protein: CASSRTERRGPEEKLFF

V gene: TRBV19
J gene: TRBJ2-5
D gene: -
clone size: -
CDR3 DNA: TGTGCCAGTAGTACAGGGATGGAGACCCAGTACTTC
CDR3 protein: CASSTGMETQYF

V gene: TRBV18
J gene: TRBJ1-3
D gene: -
clone size: once
CDR3 DNA: TGTGCCAGCTCACTAGCGATCGGAAACACCATATATTTT
CDR3 protein: CASSLAIGNTIYF

V gene: TRBV15
J gene: TRBJ1-5
D gene: TRBD1
clone size: -
CDR3 DNA: TGTGCCACCAGCAGAGGTCACGACCAGGATAAGGGGGCTGGCAATCAGCCCCAGCATTTT
CDR3 protein: CATSRGHDQDKGAGNQPQHF

V gene: TRBV19
J gene: TRBJ1-2
D gene: -
clone size: -
CDR3 DNA: TGTGCCAGTAGTATAGCGGCCAGGATGATTTATGGCTACACCTTC
CDR3 protein: CASSIAARMIYGYTF

V gene: TRBV11-1
J gene: TRBJ2-2
D gene: -
clone size: few
CDR3 DNA: TGTGCCAGCAGCCAGGGCTCTGCCGGGGAGCTGTTTTTT
CDR3 protein: CASSQGSAGELFF

V gene: TRBV5-4
J gene: TRBJ2-5
D gene: TRBD2
clone size: -
CDR3 DNA: TGTGCCAGCAGCCTTACTAGCGGGGGGGCTTATGAGACCCAGTACTTC
CDR3 protein: CASSLTSGGAYETQYF

V gene: TRBV12-3/TRBV12-4
J gene: TRBJ1-2
D gene: TRBD1
clone size: -
CDR3 DNA: TGTGCCAGCAGTTTAGTCAGGGGGCTGACCTTC
CDR3 protein: CASSLVRGLTF

V gene: TRBV2
J gene: TRBJ1-2
D gene: -
clone size: -
CDR3 DNA: TGTGCCAAAAGGGCGACCTCCGGGGACTATGGCTACACCTTC
CDR3 protein: CAKRATSGDYGYTF

V gene: TRBV2
J gene: TRBJ1-1
D gene: -
clone size: -
CDR3 DNA: TGTGCCAGCAGTGACCCCGACAGGAATCCAGATTTAGCTTTCTTT
CDR3 protein: CASSDPDRNPDLAFF

V gene: TRBV5-1
J gene: TRBJ1-6
D gene: -
clone size: once
CDR3 DNA: TGCGCCAGCAGCTTGTTAGGACAAGGCAATAATTCACCCCTCCACTTT
CDR3 protein: CASSLLGQGNNSPLHF

V gene: TRBV28
J gene: TRBJ1-2
D gene: -
clone size: -
CDR3 DNA: TGTGCCAGCTCTCTCGGGACACCCTATGGCTACACCTTC
CDR3 protein: CASSLGTPYGYTF

V gene: TRBV7-8
J gene: TRBJ1-6
D gene: -
clone size: -
CDR3 DNA: TGTGCCAGCAGCTCTATTAGGAGCTCCTATAATTCACCCCTCCACTTT
CDR3 protein: CASSSIRSSYNSPLHF